Each of the 5 T cell receptor beta chains below was sequenced from the same sample in a study of T cell responses to AZD1222 COVID-19 vaccine. Measured with immunoSEQ multiplex PCR; TCRdb has only the in-frame clones, and not every one. The table includes some 130,000 clones, roughly 91% detected once. The source was peripheral blood, collected 28 days after the second AZD1222 dose. The receptor source for this set is an adult who received the AZD1222 COVID-19 vaccine.

The chain is built from TRBV19 and TRBJ2-6; perhaps TRBD1 as D (5 bases). Germline V lookup: CDR1 LNHDA, CDR2 SQIVND (reference sequence). V shed 3 bases and J shed 2 bases, with 11 bases lying between them. The CDR3 extends over 16 amino acids. The CDR3, as DNA: TGTGCCAGTAGTATTAGGGCCAGGGCTGGGGCCAACGTCCTGACTTTC. Translated: CASSIRARAGANVLTF. Filled out from reference TRBV19 and TRBJ2-6, the complete variable domain reads DGGITQSPKYLFRKEGQNVTLSCEQNLNHDAMYWYRQDPGQGLRLIYYSQIVNDFQKGDIAEGYSVSREKKESFPLTVTSAQKNPTAFYLCASSIRARAGANVLTFGAGSRLTVL.

This clone has a single count. V is TRBV27 and J is TRBJ1-4; no reliable D call. This CDR3 is built from 13 residues. The V gene's germline CDR1 is MNHEY and CDR2 SMNVEV (reference sequence). V lost 4 bases and J lost 13, with 16 bases in between. The CDR3 sequence is CASSSSTLLRLFF. Here the CDR3 DNA reads TGTGCCAGCAGTTCATCGACCCTATTAAGACTGTTTTTT.

This chain links TRBV6-1 with TRBJ1-2; no definite D call. Trimming left V 2 bases short and J 8 bases short, with 12 bases between. Germline CDR1 reads MNHNS; CDR2 reads SASEGT. The CDR3 length is 13 residues. CDR3 nucleotide sequence: TGTGCCAGCAGTGAAAACAACTTGAAAGGCTACACCTTC. Its translation is CASSENNLKGYTF.

The V and J genes are TRBV28 and TRBJ1-2; TRBD1 matches 8 bases. This CDR3 spans 17 amino acids. Germline V CDR1 and CDR2: MDHEN, SYDVKM. Trimming cost V 6 bases and J 7 bases; bases outside gene matches: 19. CDR3 sequence (DNA): TGTGCCAGCAGCCACGACCAATACGGGACAGGCATTTCTGGCTACACCTTC. Encoded protein: CASSHDQYGTGISGYTF.

The V gene is TRBV18, the J gene TRBJ2-2; D remains unclear. Germline V gives CDR1 KGHSH, CDR2 LQKENI. V was clipped by 0 bases and J by 7 bases, with 12 bases between them. This CDR3 is 15 amino acids long. This chain's CDR3 is CASSPPSLRSGELFF. In DNA, the CDR3 is TGTGCCAGCTCACCACCGTCGCTCCGGAGCGGGGAGCTGTTTTTT.